The rows below give T cell receptor beta chains drawn from one sample of a study of T cell repertoires in cytomegalovirus infection. TCRdb reanalysed the reads using MiXCR and keeps one entry per CDR3 protein. The sample records approximately 200,000 distinct CDR3 sequences, 28% being singletons. Sequencing used PBMCs. The receptors shown here come from a human donor in good health (CMV status not recorded). Some clones in this sample may be carry-over from other donors' samples. Both conserved end residues are part of each CDR3.

j_call v_call cdr3_aa
TRBJ2-7 TRBV6-2/TRBV6-3 CASKGSRYEQYF
TRBJ2-1 TRBV14 CASSHRGGLNEQFF
TRBJ1-1 TRBV4-1 CASSQDQTGAYTEAFF
TRBJ1-4 TRBV7-2 CASSLTGVIGEKLFF
TRBJ1-5 TRBV20-1 CSARDQLSEQPQHF
TRBJ2-7 TRBV5-4 CASSRLADGNSYEQYF
TRBJ2-7 TRBV12-3/TRBV12-4 CASSLPGSGVPYEQYF
TRBJ2-7 TRBV19 CASSIRLNQLYEQYF
TRBJ2-2 TRBV20-1 CSATYPRANTGELFF
TRBJ1-1 TRBV12-3/TRBV12-4 CASSPDTNTEAFF
TRBJ1-6 TRBV7-3 CASSSSGSDSPLHF
TRBJ2-5 TRBV12-3/TRBV12-4 CASSMAEETQYF
TRBJ2-1 TRBV29-1 CSVDTGTDNEQFF
TRBJ1-1 TRBV5-4 CASTAPGQGLEAFF
TRBJ1-6 TRBV20-1 CSARDPGQGNSPLHF
TRBJ2-7 TRBV7-3 CASSYLPGSEQYF
TRBJ2-7 TRBV7-9 CASSLIQGYEQYF
TRBJ2-1 TRBV12-3/TRBV12-4 CASTAGTGIYNEQFF
TRBJ1-2 TRBV4-1 CASSQDLRGIYNYGYTF
TRBJ2-2 TRBV7-9 CASSFSGTGELFF
TRBJ2-3 TRBV19 CASSGPGGLDTQYF
TRBJ2-2 TRBV11-2 CASSLHGTSGPFTGELFF
TRBJ2-5 TRBV7-2 CASSLNGGGQETQYF
TRBJ2-5 TRBV20-1 CSAHPSRGDLLGQETQYF
TRBJ1-1 TRBV6-8 CASRDGEMNTEAFF
TRBJ1-6 TRBV20-1 CSVRTGRDSPLHF
TRBJ1-6 TRBV12-5 CASGSIWGRGKPLHF
TRBJ1-1 TRBV5-1 CASSPGTGPDLNTEAFF
TRBJ1-6 TRBV7-9 CASSFARGTNSPLHF